This T cell receptor beta chain was captured in a study of blood T cell repertoires in COVID-19. Looking at the study overall: COVID-19 samples collected from the United States, Italy and Spain covered acute and convalescent phases. Nucleic acid was either cDNA or gDNA, and it came from T cells, B-cell-depleted T cells, or PBMCs.

Authors' processing steps: Estimation of nucleated cell counts was performed using reference gene primer amplification. Clones were sequenced by immunoSEQ multiplex PCR, and TCRdb holds only the in-frame ones, with some missing. Clone size and the V and J calls come from that table; the DNA yielded D and trimming. The sample lists 190,000 or so clones, roughly 80% occurring once. The V end lost 6 bases, the J end lost 3 bases, and 21 bases lay between the germline ends. Germline values: CDR1 LNHDA, CDR2 SQIVND (reference sequence). This CDR3 contains 17 residues. The sample consisted of peripheral blood. J is TRBJ2-1 and V is TRBV19; D is uncertain. The source is a man aged 45-60 years who had recovered from COVID-19. The CDR3 region has the DNA TGTGCCAGTAGCCCTCGGTTGTGGCAGGTGAACTACAATGAGCAGTTCTTC. Its translation is CASSPRLWQVNYNEQFF.